These 31 T cell receptor beta chains were all obtained from the same sample, sequenced in a study of blood T cell repertoires in COVID-19. Clones were sequenced by immunoSEQ multiplex PCR, and TCRdb holds only the in-frame ones, with some missing. The repertoire includes 100,000 to 150,000 clones, about 89% of them detected once, and more than 15% sits in the top ten. The sample taken for sequencing was peripheral blood. The receptors derive from a man between 45 and 60 years old with active or convalescent COVID-19.

The chain combines TRBV5-4 with TRBJ2-5; D gene ambiguous. V was cut by 3 bases and J by 3 bases, with 9 bases left in between. This CDR3 spans 13 amino acids. The germline V gene has CDR1 SGHNT and CDR2 YYREEE (reference sequence). Here the CDR3 DNA reads TGTGCCAGCAGCTCTGACATGGAAGAGACCCAGTACTTC. This translates into CASSSDMEETQYF.

This chain links TRBV30 with TRBJ1-5, with D perhaps matching TRBD1 (6 bases). Germline V gene lookup returns CDR1 GTSNPN and CDR2 SVGIG (reference sequence). Between the trimmed V and J ends, which lost 0 bases and 3 bases, there was a span of 9 bases. The CDR3 length is 14 residues. CDR3 region: CAWSVGQINQPQHF. The CDR3 DNA reads TGTGCCTGGAGTGTCGGACAGATCAATCAGCCCCAGCATTTT.

V is TRBV6-1 and J is TRBJ2-5, with D tentatively TRBD2 (5 bases). With 1 base removed from V and 4 bases from J, the gap between germline ends came to 10 bases. The CDR3 has 14 residues. CDR1 and CDR2 from the germline V gene are MNHNS and SASEGT. The DNA for the CDR3 is TGTGCCAGCAGTGAAGTCGGGAACCTAGAGACCCAGTACTTC. This gives the protein CASSEVGNLETQYF.

This clone appeared a single time. V gene TRBV4-1 combines with J gene TRBJ1-4, with a possible D match to TRBD1 (6 bases). In germline, CDR1 is MGHRA, CDR2 YSYEKL. The CDR3 runs 17 residues. Deletions cut 0 bases from V and 11 bases from J, with 22 bases between. CDR3 amino acids: CASSQDGRGTPPQKLFF. CDR3 coding DNA: TGCGCCAGCAGCCAAGATGGGCGAGGGACACCTCCCCAGAAACTGTTTTTT.

The genes are TRBV28 and TRBJ2-7; D possibly corresponds to TRBD1 (5 bases). Germline CDR1 is MDHEN and CDR2 is SYDVKM. V was shortened by 7 bases and J by 1 base, with 11 bases between the two germline ends. The CDR3 extends over 13 amino acids. The CDR3 loop reads CASKTARSYEQYF. The CDR3 DNA reads TGTGCCAGCAAGACAGCGCGTTCCTACGAGCAGTACTTC.

This rearrangement joins TRBV5-1 to TRBJ2-2; D not resolved. The CDR3 consists of 15 residues. CDR1 and CDR2 from the germline V gene are SGHRS and YFSETQ. The germline V and J ends were trimmed by 2 bases and 1 base, with 9 bases remaining between them. The DNA of the CDR3 is TGCGCCAGCAGCTTAGCAGGCCTGAACACCGGGGAGCTGTTTTTT. Amino acids: CASSLAGLNTGELFF.

The sample holds one count of this clone. The chain combines TRBV25-1 with TRBJ2-5, with 8 nucleotides matching TRBD1. CDR1 is MGHDK, CDR2 SYGVNS, per germline. Trimming cost V 6 bases and J 5 bases; bases outside gene matches: 8. The CDR3 covers 14 residues. The CDR3 DNA reads TGTGCCAGCAGGACCGACAGGGGAGGTGAGACCCAGTACTTC. Its protein is CASRTDRGGETQYF.

This sequence joins TRBV2 and TRBJ1-1; D unclear. The CDR3 extends over 17 amino acids. Trimming cost V 8 bases and J 7 bases, with 29 bases left between them. Germline V gene data show CDR1 as SNHLY and CDR2 as FYNNEI. CDR3 residues: CASERVGIRGVSGEAFF. CDR3 nucleotide sequence: TGTGCCAGCGAGAGGGTAGGGATACGTGGAGTTTCGGGTGAAGCTTTCTTT. Supplemented by reference TRBV2 and TRBJ1-1, the full variable domain reads EPEVTQTPSHQVTQMGQEVILRCVPISNHLYFYWYRQILGQKVEFLVSFYNNEISEKSEIFDDQFSVERPDGSNFTLKIRSTKLEDSAMYFCASERVGIRGVSGEAFFGQGTRLTVV.

The chain carries TRBV6-5 and TRBJ1-2, with a weak D call TRBD1 (6 bases). Trimming left V 8 bases short and J 2 bases short, with 6 bases between. The CDR3 totals 11 residues. The germline CDR1 and CDR2 sequences are MNHEY and SVGAGI. CDR3 loop: CASDRNYGYTF. CDR3 DNA: TGTGCCAGCGACAGGAACTATGGCTACACCTTC.

A few counts support this clone. This chain uses TRBV7-9 with TRBJ1-5; D perhaps matches TRBD1 (6 bases). This CDR3 is built from 15 residues. V shed 5 bases and J shed 0 bases, with 11 bases lying between them. The germline V gene encodes CDR1 SEHNR and CDR2 FQNEAQ (reference sequence). This chain's CDR3 is CASSTRQVSNQPQHF. The DNA of the CDR3 is TGTGCCAGCAGCACCCGACAGGTTAGCAATCAGCCCCAGCATTTT.

This sequence joins TRBV27 and TRBJ2-7; D might be TRBD1 (7 bases). This CDR3 spans 16 amino acids. V was trimmed by 0 bases and J by 2 bases, leaving 14 bases between them. CDR1 and CDR2 from the germline V gene are MNHEY and SMNVEV (reference sequence). The CDR3 coding sequence is TGTGCCAGCAGTTTATCGGAGGGGGACAGAACCTACGAGCAGTACTTC. Translated, it gives CASSLSEGDRTYEQYF.

The genes are TRBV4-1 and TRBJ2-5; the match to TRBD2 covers 10 bases. V shed 2 bases, J shed 0 bases, and the junction held 15 bases outside the gene matches. This CDR3 spans 20 amino acids. Per the germline V gene, CDR1 is MGHRA and CDR2 is YSYEKL. The DNA of the CDR3 is TGCGCCAGCAGCCAAAATAGCGGGGGGTCCCGAATGCTGTACCAAGAGACCCAGTACTTC. Translation gives CASSQNSGGSRMLYQETQYF.

The V and J genes are TRBV3-1 (or the pseudogene TRBV3-2) and TRBJ2-7; D may be TRBD1 (6 bases). The germline V gene encodes CDR1 LGHDT and CDR2 YNNKEL (reference sequence). The V end was cut by 4 bases, the J end by 4 bases, with 14 bases between. The length of the CDR3 is 14 residues. The CDR3 nucleotides are TGTGCCAGCAGCCCCCCGGGACAAATATACGAGCAGTACTTC. Protein: CASSPPGQIYEQYF.

The chain joins TRBV6-2 or TRBV6-3 to TRBJ2-5; 13 bases line up with TRBD2. J lost 0 bases, V lost 5 bases, and 6 bases had no gene match. Germline V CDR1 and CDR2: MNHEY, SVGEGT. This CDR3 is built from 17 residues. Here the CDR3 DNA reads TGTGCCAGCAGTCCAGGACTAGCGGGGGCAAACCAAGAGACCCAGTACTTC. Amino acid sequence: CASSPGLAGANQETQYF.

The V call is TRBV19, the J call TRBJ2-2; TRBD1 matches at 9 bases. Germline CDR1 reads LNHDA; CDR2 reads SQIVND (reference sequence). Trimming at V came to 7 bases and at J to 5 bases, leaving 8 bases not matched to a gene. CDR3 length: 15 residues. CDR3 sequence: CASTPRDRVTGELFF. The CDR3 DNA is TGTGCCAGTACCCCCAGGGACAGGGTGACCGGGGAGCTGTTTTTT.

CDR3 loop: CSARRLGAFF. CDR3 coding DNA: TGCAGTGCCCGTAGACTTGGAGCTTTCTTT. The chain is built from TRBV20-1 and TRBJ1-1; D remains unclear. The CDR3 runs 10 residues. The germline V gene has CDR1 DFQATT and CDR2 SNEGSKA (reference sequence). Trimming cost V 6 bases and J 10 bases, with 12 bases left between them.

V gene TRBV2 combines with J gene TRBJ2-3, with TRBD1 as a possible D gene (6 bases). The CDR3 spans 15 residues. Trimming removed 4 bases from V and 0 bases from J, with 11 bases in between. The germline gives CDR1 SNHLY, CDR2 FYNNEI. CDR3 DNA: TGTGCCAGCAGTGTATTAGGGGGAAGCACAGATACGCAGTATTTT. Protein sequence: CASSVLGGSTDTQYF.

The chain combines TRBV6-4 with TRBJ2-5, with 11 bases aligning to TRBD2. Looked up from germline, CDR1 is MRHNA and CDR2 is SNTAGT. J was trimmed by 1 base and V by 3 bases; bases with no gene match: 1. This CDR3 comprises 15 residues. This chain's CDR3 is CASSEGTSGQETQYF. DNA of the CDR3: TGTGCCAGCAGTGAAGGGACTAGCGGCCAAGAGACCCAGTACTTC.

The CDR3 spells CASSLASGGTHTYEQYF. For the CDR3, the DNA is TGTGCCAGCAGCTTAGCCAGCGGGGGTACACACACCTACGAGCAGTACTTC. This chain links TRBV11-2 with TRBJ2-7, with TRBD2 matching 8 bases. The CDR3 totals 17 residues. V was pared by 1 base and J by 2 bases, with 10 bases of the junction left unmatched. Germline V CDR1 and CDR2: SGHAT, FQNNGV.

This chain joins TRBV28 and TRBJ2-1; TRBD1 matches at 8 bases. Germline-derived CDR1 and CDR2 are MDHEN and SYDVKM. This CDR3 is 15 amino acids long. Unmatched junction bases numbered 8, after V lost 5 bases and J lost 5 bases. CDR3 residues: CASSRPGTGNNEQFF. For the CDR3, the DNA is TGTGCCAGCAGTCGTCCCGGGACAGGTAACAATGAGCAGTTCTTC.

In nucleotides, the CDR3 is TGTGCCACTCAGGGACAGGGGTACGAGCAGTACTTC. This translates into CATQGQGYEQYF. This chain uses TRBV24-1 with TRBJ2-7; 10 bases are shared with TRBD1. V dropped 10 bases and J dropped 4; count of bases not matched to a gene: 3. Germline lookup yields CDR1 KGHDR and CDR2 SFDVKD. The CDR3 is made up of 12 amino acids.

This chain connects TRBV2 to TRBJ2-7; 12 nucleotides align to TRBD1. CDR1 and CDR2 (germline): SNHLY, FYNNEI. This CDR3 is built from 13 residues. Losses at the gene ends were 10 bases for V and 5 bases for J; bases not matched to a gene: 6. The CDR3 here is CATWGQGANEQYF. CDR3 bases: TGTGCCACCTGGGGACAGGGGGCGAACGAGCAGTACTTC.

This clone has more than one count but fewer than ten. The chain uses TRBV5-1 and TRBJ1-6, with D unclear. Germline CDR1 is SGHRS and CDR2 is YFSETQ. V lost 4 bases, J lost 7 bases, and 12 bases lay in between. CDR3 length: 14 amino acids. CDR3 protein: CASSIEGRNSPLHF. CDR3 sequence (DNA): TGCGCCAGCAGCATAGAGGGTAGAAATTCACCCCTCCACTTT.

The V call is TRBV4-1, the J call TRBJ1-5, with a weak D call TRBD1 (5 bases). Germline V gene sequence: CDR1 MGHRA, CDR2 YSYEKL. The CDR3 runs to 15 residues. Trimming removed 3 bases at V and 10 bases at J, with 19 bases between. This chain's CDR3 is CASSQFNQGISPQHF. CDR3 nucleotide sequence: TGCGCCAGCAGCCAGTTTAACCAGGGCATAAGTCCCCAGCATTTT.

This clone was seen once. The rearrangement uses TRBV20-1 and TRBJ1-2, with a possible D match to TRBD1 (5 bases). Trimming removed 3 bases from V and 6 bases from J, with 14 bases in between. The CDR3 covers 13 residues. Looked up from germline, CDR1 is DFQATT and CDR2 is SNEGSKA (reference sequence). The CDR3 here is CSASRDYEDGYTF. The CDR3 DNA sequence: TGCAGTGCTAGTAGGGACTACGAGGATGGCTACACCTTC.

CDR3 bases: TGCGCCAGCAGCTTGGCTCAGACAGGGGACACTGAAGCTTTCTTT. Residues: CASSLAQTGDTEAFF. The V gene is TRBV5-1, the J gene TRBJ1-1, with 8 positions matching TRBD1. Per the germline V gene, CDR1 is SGHRS and CDR2 is YFSETQ. J was trimmed by 3 bases and V by 0 bases; bases with no gene match: 4. The CDR3 totals 15 residues.

A few counts support this clone. The chain uses TRBV2 and TRBJ2-7; 12 positions match TRBD2. J gave up 9 bases and V 7 bases, and 16 bases lay outside the gene matches. Per the germline V gene, CDR1 is SNHLY and CDR2 is FYNNEI. This CDR3 contains 16 residues. CDR3 DNA sequence: TGTGCCAGCACCATGGCCAGGGCTAGCGGGGGGGCCACGCAGTACTTC. This encodes CASTMARASGGATQYF.

The chain couples TRBV5-4 to TRBJ2-2; the match to TRBD1 covers 7 bases. From germline, CDR1 is SGHNT and CDR2 YYREEE (reference sequence). V was clipped by 4 bases and J by 1 base; unmatched bases: 4. CDR3 length: 15 residues. CDR3 bases: TGTGCCAGCAGCCCGGGACAGCTGAACACCGGGGAGCTGTTTTTT. Translation gives CASSPGQLNTGELFF.

V and J are TRBV6-5 and TRBJ1-5; D possibly corresponds to TRBD1 (6 bases). V was cut by 6 bases and J by 2 bases, with 14 bases left in between. This CDR3 is 15 amino acids long. The V gene's germline CDR1 is MNHEY and CDR2 SVGAGI. The CDR3 protein is CASSPTGNGNQPQHF. The CDR3 bases are TGTGCCAGCAGCCCCACAGGGAATGGCAATCAGCCCCAGCATTTT.

This sequence joins TRBV10-3 and TRBJ1-3, with 8 nucleotides matching TRBD1. The V gene's germline CDR1 is ENHRY and CDR2 SYGVKD. There are 14 residues in the CDR3. V shed 10 bases, J shed 3 bases, and the junction held 8 bases outside the gene matches. CDR3 region: CATSGQAGGNTIYF. The CDR3 nucleotides are TGTGCCACTTCGGGACAGGCGGGTGGAAACACCATATATTTT.

With respect to this clone: One end of the junction fails to match germline, which may point to a read error. The CDR3 here is CASSTTGGKQPQHF. CDR3 DNA sequence: TGTGCCAGCAGCACGACAGGGGGCAAGCAGCCCCAGCATTTT. V gene TRBV7-9 combines with J gene TRBJ1-5, with 10 bases matching TRBD1. The V gene's germline CDR1 is SEHNR and CDR2 FQNEAQ (reference sequence). This CDR3 region has 14 residues.